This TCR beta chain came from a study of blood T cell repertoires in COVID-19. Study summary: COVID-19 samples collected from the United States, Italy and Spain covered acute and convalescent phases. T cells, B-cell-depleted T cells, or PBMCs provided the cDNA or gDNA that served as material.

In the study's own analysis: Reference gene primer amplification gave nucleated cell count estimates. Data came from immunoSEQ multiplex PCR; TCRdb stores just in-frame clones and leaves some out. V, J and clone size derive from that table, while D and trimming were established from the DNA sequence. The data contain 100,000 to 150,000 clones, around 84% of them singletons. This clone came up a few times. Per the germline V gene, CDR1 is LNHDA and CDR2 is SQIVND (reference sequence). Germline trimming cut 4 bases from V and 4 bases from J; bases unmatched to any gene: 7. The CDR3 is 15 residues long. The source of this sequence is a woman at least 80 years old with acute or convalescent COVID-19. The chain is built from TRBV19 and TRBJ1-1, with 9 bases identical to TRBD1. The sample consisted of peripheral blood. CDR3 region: CASSKGDRVSTEAFF. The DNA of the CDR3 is TGTGCCAGTAGTAAGGGGGACAGGGTAAGCACTGAAGCTTTCTTT.